Listed below are T cell receptor beta chains from one sample, sequenced in a study of shared clonotypes between healthy human individuals. Using immunoSEQ multiplex PCR, the repertoire was profiled, and TCRdb retains in-frame clones only, with some absent. The sample lists roughly 300,000 clones, 70% to 75% occurring once. Sequenced sample: memory CD4+ T cells sorted from blood. The source of these receptors is a man under 40 in good health. CDR3s include the opening cysteine and the closing phenylalanine or tryptophan. D genes are given only for firm matches. Clone sizes are given selectively: once, few, many, or a class where the clone is expanded.

>TRBJ2-7|TRBD2|.|TRBV2
TGTGCCAGCAGTGAAAAGATAGCGGGAGGGAACCACGAGCAGTACTTC
CASSEKIAGGNHEQYF
>TRBJ2-1|.|.|TRBV28
TGTGCCAGCAGTGGAACCTGGGGTGAGCAGTTCTTC
CASSGTWGEQFF
>TRBJ1-1|.|.|TRBV11-3
TGTGCCAGCAGCCCAGCTGGGGGCGCTGAAGCTTTCTTT
CASSPAGGAEAFF
>TRBJ1-1|.|.|TRBV27
TGTGCCAGCAGTTTTATTACGGGCCACACTGAAGCTTTCTTT
CASSFITGHTEAFF
>TRBJ1-2|.|.|TRBV19
TGTGCCAGTATGGCCGGGGGCGAGGACTATGGCTACACCTTC
CASMAGGEDYGYTF
>TRBJ2-5|.|.|TRBV6-1
TGTGCCAGCAGTGAAAGTTCTGGTGGGGAGACCCAGTACTTC
CASSESSGGETQYF
>TRBJ2-1|TRBD2|few|TRBV29-1
TGCAGCGACCGAAGCGGGAGCTCCTACAATGAGCAGTTCTTC
CSDRSGSSYNEQFF
>TRBJ2-7|.|.|TRBV30
TGTGCCTGGAGTTTAGCGGCCTCCTACGAGCAGTACTTC
CAWSLAASYEQYF
>TRBJ2-3|TRBD2|.|TRBV11-1
TGTGCCAGCAGCCTCCGGACTAGCGGGAAGGATACGCAGTATTTT
CASSLRTSGKDTQYF
>TRBJ2-3|.|.|TRBV7-8
TGTGCCAGCAGCTTAATAGATACGCAGTATTTT
CASSLIDTQYF
>TRBJ2-1|TRBD2|.|TRBV30
TGTGCCTGGATAGGTGGAGCGGGAAATGAGCAGTTCTTC
CAWIGGAGNEQFF
>TRBJ2-2|.|few|TRBV11-1
TGTGCCAGCAGCTTACGGGTCCAATCCGTTTTGAATTTCGGGGAGCTGTTTTTT
CASSLRVQSVLNFGELFF
>TRBJ1-3|.|.|TRBV28
TGTGCCAGCAGTGCCGCCTTGAACTCTGGAAACACCATATATTTT
CASSAALNSGNTIYF
>TRBJ2-7|.|.|TRBV9
TGTGCCAGCAGCGCACGCGGGACGCGAGCCTACGAGCAGTACTTC
CASSARGTRAYEQYF
>TRBJ2-7|TRBD2|.|TRBV9
TGTGCCAGCAGCGTAGCTTCGAGCGGGAGGGCCTACGAGCAGTACTTC
CASSVASSGRAYEQYF
>TRBJ2-5|.|once|TRBV7-9
TGTGCCAGCAGCTTACGGAAGGAGACCCAGTACTTC
CASSLRKETQYF
>TRBJ2-2|.|.|TRBV19
TGTGCCAGTAGTGCGACCCTTATGACCGGGGAGCTGTTTTTT
CASSATLMTGELFF
>TRBJ1-3|.|.|TRBV19
TGTGCCAGTAGTCCACGGATGTCGATCTTAAACACCATATATTTT
CASSPRMSILNTIYF
>TRBJ2-1|.|.|TRBV7-9
TGTGCCAGCAGCTCACTCGGACCCTACAATGAGCAGTTCTTC
CASSSLGPYNEQFF
>TRBJ2-1|TRBD1|.|TRBV27
TGTGCCAGCAGTTTACATCAGGGGGCCTATGAGCAGTTCTTC
CASSLHQGAYEQFF
>TRBJ1-5|.|once|TRBV11-1
TGTGCCAGCAGCCCAGGGACGGGTAATCAGCCCCAGCATTTT
CASSPGTGNQPQHF
>TRBJ2-1|.|.|TRBV19
TGTGCCAGTGGCCCGGGAGAGCAGTTCTTC
CASGPGEQFF
>TRBJ1-4|.|.|TRBV2
TGTGCCAGCAGTTCCCCCCTTGACAGGAGGCACGACGTTAATGAAAAACTGTTTTTT
CASSSPLDRRHDVNEKLFF
>TRBJ2-1|TRBD1|.|TRBV2
TGTGCCAGCAAAGACAGGGGGCGTCACACGTACAATGAGCAGTTCTTC
CASKDRGRHTYNEQFF
>TRBJ1-1|.|.|TRBV2
TGTGCCAGCAGCCCATATAACACTGAAGCTTTCTTT
CASSPYNTEAFF
>TRBJ1-3|.|few|TRBV9
TGTGCCAGCAGCGCTCGACAGGATCTCTCTGGAAACACCATATATTTT
CASSARQDLSGNTIYF
>TRBJ2-7|TRBD2|once|TRBV2
TGTGCCAGCAGCCGTCGGGCCGCTATACTAGCGGAAAAGTACGAGCAGTACTTC
CASSRRAAILAEKYEQYF
>TRBJ2-7|TRBD2|.|TRBV10-3
TGTGCCACTAGCGGGCCTTACCCCGCCTACGAGCAGTACTTC
CATSGPYPAYEQYF
>TRBJ1-1|.|few|TRBV7-6
TGTGCCAGCAGCTTGGGGACTGAGCCTGAAGCTTTCTTT
CASSLGTEPEAFF
>TRBJ2-3|.|.|TRBV7-2
TGTGCCAGCAGCTTAAGGTGGGGCGGGACGGATACGCAGTATTTT
CASSLRWGGTDTQYF
>TRBJ2-7|.|.|TRBV27
TGTGCCAGCAGCCCAAGCCGTCGCGGGGGCACATTTCACTACGAGCAGTACTTC
CASSPSRRGGTFHYEQYF
>TRBJ2-7|.|.|TRBV19
TGTGCCATAAAGCGGGACACGAAGCTAACTACGTACGAGCAGTACTTC
CAIKRDTKLTTYEQYF
>TRBJ2-5|.|.|TRBV7-9
TGTGCCAGCAGCTCCGGGGTAGCGAGCCAAGAGACCCAGTACTTC
CASSSGVASQETQYF